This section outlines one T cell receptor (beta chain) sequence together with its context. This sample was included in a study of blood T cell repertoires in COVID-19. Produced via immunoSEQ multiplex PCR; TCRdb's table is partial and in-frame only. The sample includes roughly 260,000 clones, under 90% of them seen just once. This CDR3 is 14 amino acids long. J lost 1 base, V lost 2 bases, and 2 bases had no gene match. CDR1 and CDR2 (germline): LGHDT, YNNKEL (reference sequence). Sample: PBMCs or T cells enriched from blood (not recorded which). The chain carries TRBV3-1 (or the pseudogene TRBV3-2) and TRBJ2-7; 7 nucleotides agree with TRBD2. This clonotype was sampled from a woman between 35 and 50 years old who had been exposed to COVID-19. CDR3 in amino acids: CASSQRGVSYEQYF. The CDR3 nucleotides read TGTGCCAGCAGCCAACGGGGGGTATCCTACGAGCAGTACTTC.